The 10 T cell receptor beta chains given below trace back to one sample, sequenced in a study of cytomegalovirus exposure and HLA in healthy donors. The method was immunoSEQ multiplex PCR; TCRdb's version includes in-frame clones alone and lacks a portion of them. The data hold some 170,000 clones, with roughly 84% observed a single time. The sample comprised PBMCs. The receptors were sampled from a young man in good health and CMV-seropositive.

V gene TRBV9 combines with J gene TRBJ2-5; D perhaps matches TRBD2 (5 bases). Trimming cost V 0 bases and J 9 bases, with 18 bases left between them. The CDR3 covers 15 residues. Germline V gene data show CDR1 as SGDLS and CDR2 as YYNGEE. The CDR3 loop is CASSVDPTTGVAQYF. The CDR3 nucleotides read TGTGCCAGCAGCGTAGACCCCACAACCGGGGTGGCCCAGTACTTC.

The rearrangement uses TRBV9 and TRBJ1-3; 7 bases agree with TRBD1. From germline, CDR1 is SGDLS and CDR2 YYNGEE. This CDR3 contains 15 residues. The V gene end was trimmed by 4 bases and the J gene end by 4 bases; junction bases not matched to a gene: 8. In nucleotides, the CDR3 is TGTGCCAGCAGCAAAGAAGGGGGCCAGGGAAACACCATATATTTT. As protein: CASSKEGGQGNTIYF.

J is TRBJ1-4 and V is TRBV6-6, with D unresolved. Germline assignment: CDR1 MNHNY and CDR2 SVGAGI (reference sequence). There are 12 residues in the CDR3. V was trimmed by 8 bases and J by 8 bases, leaving 12 bases between them. For the CDR3, the DNA is TGTGCCAGCGGAGGGAACGGCGAAAAACTGTTTTTT. It translates to CASGGNGEKLFF.

In this sample, this clone turned up many times. The chain uses TRBV6-6 and TRBJ2-7; TRBD1 matches at 10 bases. CDR3 length equals 14 residues. V lost 6 bases, J lost 4 bases, and 6 bases stayed unmatched. The V gene's germline CDR1 is MNHNY and CDR2 SVGAGI (reference sequence). CDR3 nucleotides: TGTGCCAGCAGGATGGGACAGGGGATATACGAGCAGTACTTC. Its protein product is CASRMGQGIYEQYF.

The gene calls are TRBV9 and TRBJ2-1; D call uncertain. The CDR3 loop spans 15 amino acids. The ends were cut back, 0 bases at V and 7 bases at J, with 14 bases in the middle. Germline-derived CDR1 and CDR2 are SGDLS and YYNGEE. CDR3 loop: CASSVGLDLANEQFF. Written as DNA, the CDR3 is TGTGCCAGCAGCGTAGGCCTAGACTTGGCGAATGAGCAGTTCTTC.

The V gene is TRBV4-2, the J gene TRBJ1-2, with TRBD1 matching 7 bases. V lost 4 bases to trimming and J lost 4 bases; unmatched junction nucleotides: 9. The CDR3 has 15 amino acids. Looked up from germline, CDR1 is LGHNA and CDR2 is YNFKEQ. The CDR3 sequence: CASSRPLGQTYGYTF. CDR3 DNA: TGTGCCAGCAGCCGACCATTGGGACAGACCTATGGCTACACCTTC.

This chain connects TRBV7-8 to TRBJ1-1; TRBD1 aligns across 7 bases. In germline, CDR1 is SGHVS, CDR2 FQNEAQ. The length of the CDR3 is 15 residues. Trimming cost V 5 bases and J 0 bases; bases outside gene matches: 6. CDR3 residues: CASSMDRWMNTEAFF. The DNA for the CDR3 is TGTGCCAGCAGCATGGACAGGTGGATGAACACTGAAGCTTTCTTT.

The rearrangement links TRBV5-4 to TRBJ2-7; the match to TRBD2 covers 8 bases. This CDR3 spans 16 amino acids. Trimming took 3 bases from V and 0 from J; bases not matched to a gene: 8. Germline V gene lookup returns CDR1 SGHNT and CDR2 YYREEE (reference sequence). The CDR3 bases are TGTGCCAGCAGCTCCGGGCGAACTAGCGGCTCCTACGAGCAGTACTTC. Translating it yields CASSSGRTSGSYEQYF.

V usage is TRBV2 and J usage is TRBJ2-3; perhaps TRBD1 as D (6 bases). The V gene lost 6 bases and the J gene lost 1 base, with 11 bases spanning the gap. Germline V gene data show CDR1 as SNHLY and CDR2 as FYNNEI. The length of the CDR3 is 14 residues. The CDR3 region has the DNA TGTGCCAGCAGCTCGGACAGTCGCACAGATACGCAGTATTTT. Translating gives CASSSDSRTDTQYF.

This clone is a singleton in its sample. This sequence joins TRBV28 and TRBJ2-7; 8 bases align to TRBD1. The V gene's germline CDR1 is MDHEN and CDR2 SYDVKM. The CDR3 is 13 amino acids. V dropped 5 bases and J dropped 5; count of bases not matched to a gene: 5. The CDR3 nucleotides are TGTGCCAGCAGTCTGGACAGGGTCAACGAGCAGTACTTC. Protein: CASSLDRVNEQYF. Variable domain in full (rest from reference TRBV28 and TRBJ2-7): DVKVTQSSRYLVKRTGEKVFLECVQDMDHENMFWYRQDPGLGLRLIYFSYDVKMKEKGDIPEGYSVSREKKERFSLILESASTNQTSMYLCASSLDRVNEQYFGPGTRLTVT.